Below, 25 T cell receptor beta chains from the same sample are listed, as sequenced in a study of CD8 T cells in ankylosing spondylitis. Their target antigens are unknown. TCRdb reanalysed the 5' RACE reads using MiXCR and keeps one entry per CDR3 protein. Of over 400,000 distinct CDR3 sequences in the sample, 25% to 30% were seen once. Points from the study as a whole: In ankylosing spondylitis blood, a motif of roughly 8 highly homologous TCR beta variants appeared characteristic.

Sequenced input: blood, either unsorted or a sorted T cell fraction (not recorded which). Receptors were obtained from a male donor with ankylosing spondylitis.

This clonotype has just a few counts. The chain links TRBV12-3 or TRBV12-4 to TRBJ2-5; no definite D call. The CDR3 extends over 13 amino acids. With 6 bases removed from V and 2 bases from J, the gap between germline ends came to 10 bases. CDR3 region: CASSRWAQETQYF. CDR3 bases: TGTGCCAGCAGCCGATGGGCACAAGAGACCCAGTACTTC.

This clonotype was counted at least ten times. V gene TRBV7-6 combines with J gene TRBJ1-1, with D perhaps matching TRBD1 (5 bases). Between the trimmed V and J ends, which lost 4 bases and 11 bases, there was a span of 14 bases. The germline V gene encodes CDR1 SGHVS and CDR2 FNYEAQ. This CDR3 has 12 amino acids. CDR3 nucleotide sequence: TGTGCCAGCAGCTCAAACAGGCTTTGGGCTTTCTTT. This translates into CASSSNRLWAFF.

The chain is built from TRBV5-1 and TRBJ1-6; 7 nucleotides align to TRBD1. The germline V gene encodes CDR1 SGHRS and CDR2 YFSETQ. The V gene end was trimmed by 3 bases and the J gene end by 7 bases; junction bases not matched to a gene: 10. This CDR3 has 16 residues. The CDR3 coding sequence is TGCGCCAGCAGCTCGCAGACAGGGACTAGGAATTCACCCCTCCACTTT. It codes for CASSSQTGTRNSPLHF.

The chain uses TRBV3-1 and TRBJ2-1, with TRBD2 matching over 9 bases. V gave up 3 bases and J gave up 3 bases; unmatched junction bases: 6. Germline V gene sequence: CDR1 LGHDT, CDR2 YNNKEL (reference sequence). The CDR3 runs to 16 residues. The CDR3 DNA sequence: TGTGCCAGCAGCCACGGAAGACTAGCGGTCTACAATGAGCAGTTCTTC. Its protein is CASSHGRLAVYNEQFF.

The chain joins TRBV4-1 to TRBJ1-5; no clear D. Germline loops: CDR1 MGHRA, CDR2 YSYEKL. Trimming took 0 bases from V and 6 from J, leaving 6 bases between them. The CDR3 covers 13 residues. The CDR3 reads CASSQERRQPQHF. In DNA form, the CDR3 reads TGCGCCAGCAGCCAAGAAAGGCGTCAGCCCCAGCATTTT.

In its sample, this clonotype was seen a few times. J is TRBJ1-2 and V is TRBV5-5; D is unresolved. CDR1 and CDR2 from the germline V gene are SGHKS and YYEKEE (reference sequence). Between the trimmed V and J ends, which lost 4 bases and 8 bases, there was a span of 12 bases. This CDR3 has 12 amino acids. The CDR3 coding sequence is TGTGCCAGCAGCCCCGGGGAGGGCGGCTACACCTTC. Amino acid sequence: CASSPGEGGYTF.

This clonotype was found a few times. The chain combines TRBV29-1 with TRBJ2-1, with 9 bases lining up with TRBD1. Germline values: CDR1 SQVTM, CDR2 ANQGSEA. The CDR3 is 14 amino acids. The junction had 5 bases not matched to a gene; V was cut back by 4 bases and J by 4 bases. CDR3 region: CSVGDRDFYNEQFF. CDR3 DNA: TGCAGCGTTGGGGACAGGGATTTTTACAATGAGCAGTTCTTC.

This clonotype appeared a few times. CDR3 amino acids: CASSPRIATDTQYF. Here the CDR3 DNA reads TGTGCCAGCAGTCCCCGGATAGCAACAGATACGCAGTATTTT. This chain uses TRBV6-1 with TRBJ2-3; D remains unclear. V was trimmed by 5 bases and J by 3 bases, leaving 12 bases between them. Germline V lookup: CDR1 MNHNS, CDR2 SASEGT. CDR3 length: 14 amino acids.

This clonotype has just a few counts. The rearrangement links TRBV6-1 to TRBJ1-1; a possible D gene is TRBD1 (5 bases). V was cut by 4 bases and J by 0 bases, with 12 bases left in between. This CDR3 has 15 amino acids. The germline V gene has CDR1 MNHNS and CDR2 SASEGT. The CDR3, as DNA: TGTGCCAGCAGTGTAGAAGGACATTTGAACACTGAAGCTTTCTTT. Translating gives CASSVEGHLNTEAFF.

The rearrangement joins TRBV19 to TRBJ2-1, with 9 bases that match TRBD2. The trim removed 4 bases at V and 0 bases at J, leaving 10 bases unmatched. This CDR3 contains 18 residues. Germline CDR1 and CDR2: LNHDA and SQIVND (reference sequence). CDR3 DNA sequence: TGTGCCAGTAGTACCAGTAGCGGGAGCGCGCTCTCCTACAATGAGCAGTTCTTC. Protein product: CASSTSSGSALSYNEQFF.

The table lists this clonotype with a few counts. The chain employs TRBV25-1 and TRBJ2-7, with 10 bases that match TRBD1. Unmatched junction bases numbered 3, after V lost 3 bases and J lost 1 base. From germline, CDR1 is MGHDK and CDR2 SYGVNS. This CDR3 region has 15 residues. The CDR3 DNA is TGTGCCAGCAGTGAGGGACAGGGGTATTCCTACGAGCAGTACTTC. Its translation: CASSEGQGYSYEQYF.

The rearrangement links TRBV5-1 to TRBJ2-7; TRBD2 matches at 8 bases. The junction had 4 bases not matched to a gene; V was cut back by 4 bases and J by 7 bases. The CDR3 sequence is 12 residues long. Germline assignment: CDR1 SGHRS and CDR2 YFSETQ. The CDR3: CASSVSGGEQYF. The CDR3 region has the DNA TGCGCCAGCAGCGTCTCGGGGGGGGAGCAGTACTTC.

In DNA, the CDR3 is TGTGCCAGCCAGTCTATCAATCAGCCCCAGCATTTT. Amino acids: CASQSINQPQHF. This rearrangement joins TRBV5-6 to TRBJ1-5; D is undetermined. Trimming removed 7 bases from V and 3 bases from J, with 8 bases in between. Germline lookup yields CDR1 SGHDT and CDR2 YYEEEE. This CDR3 is 12 amino acids long. The entire variable domain, with the rest obtained from reference TRBV5-6 and TRBJ1-5, is as follows: DAGVTQSPTHLIKTRGQQVTLRCSPKSGHDTVSWYQQALGQGPQFIFQYYEEEERQRGNFPDRFSGHQFPNYSSELNVNALLLGDSALYLCASQSINQPQHFGDGTRLSIL.

This clonotype has a handful of counts. V gene TRBV15 combines with J gene TRBJ1-3; no clear D. CDR1 and CDR2 from the germline V gene are LNHNV and YYDKDF (reference sequence). The V gene lost 1 base and the J gene lost 2 bases, with 6 bases spanning the gap. The length of the CDR3 is 14 residues. CDR3 in amino acids: CATSRGEAGNTIYF. Written as DNA, the CDR3 is TGTGCCACCAGCAGAGGCGAAGCTGGAAACACCATATATTTT.

This clonotype is a singleton in its sample. The chain employs TRBV5-1 and TRBJ2-1, with 8 bases lining up with TRBD2. J was trimmed by 10 bases and V by 2 bases; bases with no gene match: 8. CDR1 is SGHRS, CDR2 YFSETQ, per germline. CDR3 length equals 14 residues. The chain's CDR3 is CASSLGLAIEEQFF. The CDR3 DNA is TGCGCCAGCAGCTTAGGACTAGCCATCGAGGAGCAGTTCTTC.

This clonotype occurred a few times. V usage is TRBV5-1 and J usage is TRBJ2-1; 8 bases are shared with TRBD2. This CDR3 contains 15 residues. V gave up 4 bases and J gave up 6 bases; unmatched junction bases: 9. The V gene's germline CDR1 is SGHRS and CDR2 YFSETQ. Here the CDR3 reads CASSNGTSNRNEQFF. DNA of the CDR3: TGCGCCAGCAGCAACGGGACTAGTAATCGCAATGAGCAGTTCTTC.

This clonotype was detected many times. This chain connects TRBV30 to TRBJ1-5; D uncertain. Germline V gene lookup returns CDR1 GTSNPN and CDR2 SVGIG (reference sequence). The length of the CDR3 is 14 residues. V shed 1 base and J shed 0 bases, with 7 bases lying between them. The CDR3 is CAWSGSNSNQPQHF. The CDR3 bases are TGTGCCTGGAGTGGTAGCAATAGCAATCAGCCCCAGCATTTT.

This rearrangement joins TRBV7-9 to TRBJ2-2; D is unclear. The germline gives CDR1 SEHNR, CDR2 FQNEAQ (reference sequence). Trimming left V 5 bases short and J 7 bases short, with 11 bases between. This CDR3 contains 13 residues. In DNA, the CDR3 is TGTGCCAGCAGCCTCCTCGAGGTCGGGGAGCTGTTTTTT. Protein sequence: CASSLLEVGELFF.

V is TRBV15 and J is TRBJ2-7; tentatively, D is TRBD1 or TRBD2 (6 bases each). Between the trimmed V and J ends, which lost 7 bases and 1 base, there was a span of 14 bases. The CDR3 spans 14 residues. From germline, CDR1 is LNHNV and CDR2 YYDKDF (reference sequence). The CDR3 sequence is CATNAGQSSYEQYF. CDR3 bases: TGTGCCACCAACGCGGGACAATCTTCCTACGAGCAGTACTTC.

J is TRBJ2-7 and V is TRBV7-2; 10 bases line up with TRBD1. This CDR3 has 16 residues. The trim removed 3 bases at V and 1 base at J, leaving 6 bases unmatched. Germline V gene lookup returns CDR1 SGHTA and CDR2 FQGNSA. The CDR3 protein is CASSLFGTGVSYEQYF. In DNA, the CDR3 is TGTGCCAGCAGCTTGTTTGGGACAGGGGTATCCTACGAGCAGTACTTC.

This clonotype came up a few times. This rearrangement joins TRBV20-1 to TRBJ2-1; D might be TRBD2 (6 bases). The CDR3 consists of 16 residues. Germline V gene lookup returns CDR1 DFQATT and CDR2 SNEGSKA (reference sequence). Deletions cut 4 bases from V and 8 bases from J, with 24 bases between. The CDR3 nucleotides are TGCAGTGCTACCATCCCCCTAGCGAGAGCTAGGGATGAGCAGTTCTTC. This codes for CSATIPLARARDEQFF.

This clonotype has a count of ten or more. V and J are TRBV7-2 and TRBJ1-1; TRBD1 might be the D (5 bases). The length of the CDR3 is 13 residues. Germline CDR1 is SGHTA and CDR2 is FQGNSA. Trimming stripped 2 bases from V and 6 bases from J, with 10 bases between. The CDR3 sequence is CASSLWAGAEAFF. For the CDR3, the DNA is TGTGCCAGCAGCTTATGGGCGGGGGCTGAAGCTTTCTTT. Supplemented by reference TRBV7-2 and TRBJ1-1, the full variable domain reads GAGVSQSPSNKVTEKGKDVELRCDPISGHTALYWYRQSLGQGLEFLIYFQGNSAPDKSGLPSDRFSAERTGGSVSTLTIQRTQQEDSAVYLCASSLWAGAEAFFGQGTRLTVV.

The genes are TRBV24-1 and TRBJ2-5, with a possible D match to TRBD1 (9 bases). Germline lookup yields CDR1 KGHDR and CDR2 SFDVKD. There are 15 residues in the CDR3. V lost 4 bases and J lost 5, with 16 bases in between. The CDR3, as DNA: TGTGCCACCAGTGACGTTAGCGGGACAGGGGAGACCCAGTACTTC. Protein sequence: CATSDVSGTGETQYF.

The rearrangement uses TRBV3-1 and TRBJ2-3, with 7 bases matching TRBD2. The junction had 13 bases not matched to a gene; V was cut back by 11 bases and J by 5 bases. The CDR3 runs 14 residues. Germline lookup yields CDR1 LGHDT and CDR2 YNNKEL (reference sequence). The CDR3 here is CAVQAGESIDTQYF. CDR3 in DNA: TGTGCCGTACAGGCGGGAGAGTCGATAGATACGCAGTATTTT.

On this clonotype itself: A junction boundary mismatches the germline segment, possibly from a read error. The V call is TRBV12-3 or TRBV12-4, the J call TRBJ2-1; D is possibly TRBD2 (6 bases). The CDR3 is made up of 12 amino acids. The CDR3 loop reads CASSPAPSELVF. CDR3 in DNA: TGTGCCAGCAGTCCGGCCCCTAGCGAGCTGGTCTTC.